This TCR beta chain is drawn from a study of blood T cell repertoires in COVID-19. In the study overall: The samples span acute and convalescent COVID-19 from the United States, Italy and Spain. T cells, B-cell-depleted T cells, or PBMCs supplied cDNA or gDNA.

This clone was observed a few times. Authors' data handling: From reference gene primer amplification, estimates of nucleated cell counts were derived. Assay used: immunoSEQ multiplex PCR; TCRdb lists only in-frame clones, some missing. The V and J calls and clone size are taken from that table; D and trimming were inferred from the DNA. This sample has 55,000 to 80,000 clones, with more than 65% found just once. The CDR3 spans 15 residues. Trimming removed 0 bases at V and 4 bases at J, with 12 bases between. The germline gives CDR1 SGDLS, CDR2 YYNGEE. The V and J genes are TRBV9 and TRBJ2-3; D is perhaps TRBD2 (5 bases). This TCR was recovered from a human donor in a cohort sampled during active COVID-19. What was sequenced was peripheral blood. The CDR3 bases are TGTGCCAGCAGCGTAGACGGGGAGAGGCCAGATACGCAGTATTTT. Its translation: CASSVDGERPDTQYF. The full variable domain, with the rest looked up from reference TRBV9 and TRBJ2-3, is DSGVTQTPKHLITATGQRVTLRCSPRSGDLSVYWYQQSLDQGLQFLIQYYNGEERAKGNILERFSAQQFPDLHSELNLSSLELGDSALYFCASSVDGERPDTQYFGPGTRLTVL.